This T cell receptor beta chain was obtained from a study of identical twins (dated by TCRdb to about 2016). For the wider study: TCR alpha and beta repertoires from monozygotic twins, unrelated adults of various ages and cord blood were deep-sequenced to test whether fetal clonotypes persist. To rule out contamination, the twin experiments were replicated at different times with different library preparation protocols. What the work shows at the level of the full study, not this receptor alone: Invariant T cells such as MAIT and iNKT could partly confound zero-insertion analyses, though diverse VJ usage argued against this for most clonotypes. Compared with coincidental sharing between unrelated individuals, out-of-frame TCR alpha sequences shared between twins showed an excess of sequences with low generation probability. Because the same donors could not be followed over many years, the conclusions relied on cross-sectional statistical analysis. A weaker excess of twin sharing was found in beta out-of-frame sequences because the signal-to-noise ratio was lowered by fewer shared sequences. Abundant cord blood beta clonotypes had fewer insertions, young adult naive repertoires showed a similar but weaker trend, and memory repertoires showed no such trend. In monozygotic twins, recombination models systematically underestimated out-of-frame TCR alpha sharing, but the models matched the sharing seen between unrelated individuals.

The CDR3 starts with the cysteine, ends with the phenylalanine, and has 14 residues. The kept DNA is CDR3 alone, 42 bases in frame from the first base. CDR1 and CDR2 (ENHRY, SYGVKD) derive from the germline V gene. V gives up 8 bases and J gives up 0 bases, and the segment between their germline ends measures 12 bases. Libraries came from 5' RACE. Sequenced on an Illumina HiSeq 2000. Template switching added a universal primer binding site, and the final cDNA carried a unique molecular identifier that allowed TCR cDNA molecules to be counted accurately. First-strand cDNA for TCR alpha and beta chains was synthesized from specific primers in the conserved constant-segment region. To control for contamination, each cDNA library was double barcoded with a SMART-Mk sample barcode plus Illumina barcodes. Two successive PCR steps introduced TruSeq adapter sequences along with Illumina sample barcodes. The Illumina HiSeq platform was used with custom primers to sequence TCR alpha and beta cDNA libraries. In the authors' own workflow: Raw reads were processed with MiGEC to extract unique molecular identifiers, and MiXCR was used to determine CDR3 positions. For each individual, recombination models were inferred using an EM algorithm with the repgenHMM and IGoR tools. The analysis of shared clonotypes was done with the tcR package in R, with sharing normalized by the product of cloneset sizes. To study raw recombination free of thymic and clonal selection effects, out-of-frame nonproductive sequences were analyzed. The public reads were run again by TCRdb, first through fastp at Q25 and then through MiXCR, and only productive beta chains were kept. Each CDR3 protein appears once, grouped with its most common genes and DNA. TCRdb's processing, not the authors', yielded these V and J calls. The sample includes about 520,000 distinct CDR3 sequences, with less than 25% observed a single time. The leading ten clones occupy about 0.91% of the sample.

Every donor in the study was a healthy Caucasian. Three pairs of female monozygotic twins, all aged 18 to 29 years, were included in the twin cohort. CD4+ and CD8+ T cell populations were isolated with positive isolation kits from Invitrogen. This clonotype was recorded a few times. Its antigen is not yet known. No base qualities exist here, and no much larger clone lies one base off it. These data also formed part of another study, on T cells expressing NK-cell markers. From the second report: TCR beta-chain repertoires were profiled in sorted CD3+CD56+NKG2C+, CD3+CD56+NKG2C- and CD3+CD56-NKG2C+ T-cell subsets from several donors. Seven of the eight sequenced donors were HCMV-seropositive and one was HCMV-seronegative. To restrict sorting to alphabetaTCR-expressing T cells, an anti-gammadeltaTCR antibody was added in several experiments. In more than 5 donors, the dominant CD3+CD56+NKG2C+ clonotypes ranked among the top 10 CD8+ clonotypes, making up 1.0-7.0% of CD8+ T cells. Those dominant clonotypes were again the most abundant among CD3+CD56-NKG2C+ cells in a few donors, at 28.3-60.1%. Whether the expanded NKG2C-expressing T cell clones were specific for HCMV antigens remained unclear. The study sequenced eight donors, all healthy volunteers chosen at random: three men and five women. HCMV-specific IgG was detected in serum with a commercial ELISA kit to determine HCMV serostatus. MIGEC was used to demultiplex reads and group reads by UMI, and MiTCR was used to assemble and quantify clonotypes. Only TCR cDNA sequences supported by at least two reads were kept to exclude erroneous sequences. Downstream repertoire analysis used the tcR package, and clonotypes were matched across fractions by CDR3 nucleotide sequence plus V segment. Antigen specificity was annotated against VDJdb with VDJmatch, allowing one amino acid substitution in CDR3.

The sequence is built from TRBV10-3 and TRBJ2-3; too little of a D gene remains to name it. The sequencing sample was made of CD4+ T cells sorted from blood. This TCR derives from a woman between 18 and 29 years old in good health. The CDR3 has the sequence CAISEPSSTDTQYF. The base sequence is TGTGCCATCTCGGAGCCCAGTAGCACAGATACGCAGTATTTT.